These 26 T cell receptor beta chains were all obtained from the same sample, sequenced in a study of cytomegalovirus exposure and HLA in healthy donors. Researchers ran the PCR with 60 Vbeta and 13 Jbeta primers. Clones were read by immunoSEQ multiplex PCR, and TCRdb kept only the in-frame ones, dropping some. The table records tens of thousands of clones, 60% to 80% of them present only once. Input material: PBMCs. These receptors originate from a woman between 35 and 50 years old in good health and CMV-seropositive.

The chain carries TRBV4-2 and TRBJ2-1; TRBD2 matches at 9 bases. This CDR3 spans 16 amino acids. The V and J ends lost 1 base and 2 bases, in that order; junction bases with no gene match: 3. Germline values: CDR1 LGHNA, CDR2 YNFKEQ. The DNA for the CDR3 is TGTGCCAGCAGCCAAGTGTCTAGCGGGGCCTACAATGAGCAGTTCTTC. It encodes CASSQVSSGAYNEQFF.

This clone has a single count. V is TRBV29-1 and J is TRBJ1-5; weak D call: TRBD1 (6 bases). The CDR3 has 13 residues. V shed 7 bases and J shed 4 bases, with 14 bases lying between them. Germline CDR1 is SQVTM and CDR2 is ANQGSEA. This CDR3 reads CSESRGKNQPQHF. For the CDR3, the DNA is TGCAGCGAATCCAGGGGTAAGAATCAGCCCCAGCATTTT.

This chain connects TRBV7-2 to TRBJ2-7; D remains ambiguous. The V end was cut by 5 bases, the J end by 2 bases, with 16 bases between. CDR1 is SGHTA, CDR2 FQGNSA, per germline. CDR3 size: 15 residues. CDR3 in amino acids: CASSTLPSSPYEQYF. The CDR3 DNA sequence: TGTGCCAGCAGCACTCTCCCTAGTTCCCCCTACGAGCAGTACTTC. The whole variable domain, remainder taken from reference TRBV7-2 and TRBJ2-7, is GAGVSQSPSNKVTEKGKDVELRCDPISGHTALYWYRQSLGQGLEFLIYFQGNSAPDKSGLPSDRFSAERTGGSVSTLTIQRTQQEDSAVYLCASSTLPSSPYEQYFGPGTRLTVT.

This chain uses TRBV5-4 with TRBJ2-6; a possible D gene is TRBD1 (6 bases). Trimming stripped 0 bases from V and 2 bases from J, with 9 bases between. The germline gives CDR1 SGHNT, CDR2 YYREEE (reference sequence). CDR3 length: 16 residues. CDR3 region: CASSLGTGTGANVLTF. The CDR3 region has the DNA TGTGCCAGCAGCTTGGGTACAGGGACTGGGGCCAACGTCCTGACTTTC.

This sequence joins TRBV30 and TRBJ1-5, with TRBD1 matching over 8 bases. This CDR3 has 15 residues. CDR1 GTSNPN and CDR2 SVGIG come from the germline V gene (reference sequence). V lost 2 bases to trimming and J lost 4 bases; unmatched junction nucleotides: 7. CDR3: CAWSPLDRENQPQHF. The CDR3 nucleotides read TGTGCCTGGAGTCCCCTGGACAGGGAGAATCAGCCCCAGCATTTT. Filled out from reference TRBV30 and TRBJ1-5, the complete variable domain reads SQTIHQWPATLVQPVGSPLSLECTVEGTSNPNLYWYRQAAGRGLQLLFYSVGIGQISSEVPQNLSASRPQDRQFILSSKKLLLSDSGFYLCAWSPLDRENQPQHFGDGTRLSIL.

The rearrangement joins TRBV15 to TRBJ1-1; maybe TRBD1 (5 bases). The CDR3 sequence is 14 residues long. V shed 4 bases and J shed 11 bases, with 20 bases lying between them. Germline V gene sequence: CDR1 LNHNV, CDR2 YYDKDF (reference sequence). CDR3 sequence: CATSNTPTDPNAFF. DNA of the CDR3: TGTGCCACCAGCAATACTCCGACAGACCCGAACGCTTTCTTT.

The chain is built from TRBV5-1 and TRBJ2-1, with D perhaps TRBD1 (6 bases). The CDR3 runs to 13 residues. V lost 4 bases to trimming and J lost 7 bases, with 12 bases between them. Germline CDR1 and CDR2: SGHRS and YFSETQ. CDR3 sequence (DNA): TGCGCCAGCAGCCCGACAGGTTCTAATGAGCAGTTCTTC. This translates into CASSPTGSNEQFF.

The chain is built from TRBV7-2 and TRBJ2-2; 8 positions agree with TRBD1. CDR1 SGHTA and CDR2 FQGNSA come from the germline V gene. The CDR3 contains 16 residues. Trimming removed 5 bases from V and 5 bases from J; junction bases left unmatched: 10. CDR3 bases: TGTGCCAGCAGCCCCCGGGACAGGACCTTTACCGGGGAGCTGTTTTTT. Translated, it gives CASSPRDRTFTGELFF.

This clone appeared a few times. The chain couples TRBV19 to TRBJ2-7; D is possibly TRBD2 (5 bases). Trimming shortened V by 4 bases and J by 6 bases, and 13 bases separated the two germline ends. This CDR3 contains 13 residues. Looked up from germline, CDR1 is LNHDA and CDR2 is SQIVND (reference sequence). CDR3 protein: CASSTARGSEQYF. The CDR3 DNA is TGTGCCAGTAGTACGGCTCGAGGGTCCGAGCAGTACTTC.

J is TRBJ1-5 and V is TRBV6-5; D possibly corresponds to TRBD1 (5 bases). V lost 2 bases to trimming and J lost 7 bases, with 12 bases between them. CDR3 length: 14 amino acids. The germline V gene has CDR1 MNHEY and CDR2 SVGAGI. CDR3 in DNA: TGTGCCAGCAGTTACATTGGCGGGGGGCAGCCCCAGCATTTT. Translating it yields CASSYIGGGQPQHF.

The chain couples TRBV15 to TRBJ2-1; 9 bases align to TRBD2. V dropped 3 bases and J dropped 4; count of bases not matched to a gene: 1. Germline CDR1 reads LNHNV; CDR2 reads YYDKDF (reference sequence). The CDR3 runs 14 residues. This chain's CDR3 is CATSRTSGYNEQFF. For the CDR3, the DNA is TGTGCCACCAGCAGGACTAGCGGATACAATGAGCAGTTCTTC.

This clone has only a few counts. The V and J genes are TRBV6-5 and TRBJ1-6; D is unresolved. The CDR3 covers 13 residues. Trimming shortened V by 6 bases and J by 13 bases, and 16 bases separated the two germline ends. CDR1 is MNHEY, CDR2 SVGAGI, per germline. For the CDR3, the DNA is TGTGCCAGCAGAACCGGGTTAGTAACCCCCCTCCACTTT. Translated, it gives CASRTGLVTPLHF.

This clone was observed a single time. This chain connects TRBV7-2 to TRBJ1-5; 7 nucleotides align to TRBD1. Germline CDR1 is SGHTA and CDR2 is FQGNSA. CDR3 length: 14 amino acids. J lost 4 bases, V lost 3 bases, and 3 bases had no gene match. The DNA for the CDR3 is TGTGCCAGCAGCTTGACAGGGACTAATCAGCCCCAGCATTTT. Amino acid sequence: CASSLTGTNQPQHF.

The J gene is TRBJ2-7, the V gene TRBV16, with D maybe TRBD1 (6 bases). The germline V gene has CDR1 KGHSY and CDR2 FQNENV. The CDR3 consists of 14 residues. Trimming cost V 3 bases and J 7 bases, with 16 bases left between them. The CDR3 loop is CASSQRTGQREQYF. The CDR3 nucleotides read TGTGCCAGCAGCCAGAGAACAGGGCAGCGGGAGCAGTACTTC.

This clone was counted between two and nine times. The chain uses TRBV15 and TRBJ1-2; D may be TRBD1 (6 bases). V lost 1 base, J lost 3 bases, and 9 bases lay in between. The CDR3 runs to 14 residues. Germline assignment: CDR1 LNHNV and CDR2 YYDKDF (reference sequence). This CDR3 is CATSRGGGYYGYTF. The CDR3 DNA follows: TGTGCCACCAGCAGAGGAGGGGGATACTATGGCTACACCTTC.

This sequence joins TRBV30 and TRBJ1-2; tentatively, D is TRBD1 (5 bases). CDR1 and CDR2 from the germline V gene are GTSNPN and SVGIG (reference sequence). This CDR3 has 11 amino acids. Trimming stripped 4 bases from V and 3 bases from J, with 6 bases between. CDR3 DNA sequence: TGTGCCTGGAAAGGGGACTATGGCTACACCTTC. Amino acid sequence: CAWKGDYGYTF.

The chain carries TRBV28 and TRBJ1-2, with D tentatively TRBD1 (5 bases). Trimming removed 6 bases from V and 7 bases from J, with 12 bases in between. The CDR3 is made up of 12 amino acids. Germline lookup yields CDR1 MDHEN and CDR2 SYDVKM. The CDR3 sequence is CASRTVDGGYTF. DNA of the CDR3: TGTGCCAGCAGGACAGTGGATGGTGGCTACACCTTC.

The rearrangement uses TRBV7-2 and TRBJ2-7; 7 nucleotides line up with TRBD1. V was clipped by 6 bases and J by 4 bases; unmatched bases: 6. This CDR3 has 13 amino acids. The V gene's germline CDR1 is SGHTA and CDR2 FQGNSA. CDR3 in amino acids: CASSPDRIYEQYF. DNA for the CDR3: TGTGCCAGCAGTCCGGACAGGATTTACGAGCAGTACTTC. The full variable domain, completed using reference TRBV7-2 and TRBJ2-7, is GAGVSQSPSNKVTEKGKDVELRCDPISGHTALYWYRQSLGQGLEFLIYFQGNSAPDKSGLPSDRFSAERTGGSVSTLTIQRTQQEDSAVYLCASSPDRIYEQYFGPGTRLTVT.

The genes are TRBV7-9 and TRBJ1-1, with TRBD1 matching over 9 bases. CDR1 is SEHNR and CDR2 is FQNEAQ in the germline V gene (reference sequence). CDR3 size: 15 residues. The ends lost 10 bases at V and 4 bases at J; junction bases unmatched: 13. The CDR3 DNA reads TGTGCCACCTACGATGCCGGGACAGGGTTCACTGAAGCTTTCTTT. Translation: CATYDAGTGFTEAFF.

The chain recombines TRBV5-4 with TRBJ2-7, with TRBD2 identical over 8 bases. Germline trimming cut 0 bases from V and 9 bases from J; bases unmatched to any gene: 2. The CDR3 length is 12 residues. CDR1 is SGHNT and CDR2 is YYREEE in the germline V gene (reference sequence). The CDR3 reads CASSLAGGPQYF. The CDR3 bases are TGTGCCAGCAGCTTGGCGGGGGGGCCGCAGTACTTC.

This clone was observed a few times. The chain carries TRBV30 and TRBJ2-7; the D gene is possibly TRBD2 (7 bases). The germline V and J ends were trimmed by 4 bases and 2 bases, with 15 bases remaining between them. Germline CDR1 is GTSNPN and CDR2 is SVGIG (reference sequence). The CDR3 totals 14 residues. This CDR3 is CAWKRVGGAYEQYF. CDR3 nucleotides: TGTGCCTGGAAACGGGTAGGGGGGGCCTACGAGCAGTACTTC.

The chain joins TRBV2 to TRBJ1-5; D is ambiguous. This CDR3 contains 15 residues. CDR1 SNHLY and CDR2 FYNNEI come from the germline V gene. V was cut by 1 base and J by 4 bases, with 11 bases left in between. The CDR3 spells CASSEDGQLNQPQHF. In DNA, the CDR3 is TGTGCCAGCAGTGAAGATGGGCAGCTTAATCAGCCCCAGCATTTT.

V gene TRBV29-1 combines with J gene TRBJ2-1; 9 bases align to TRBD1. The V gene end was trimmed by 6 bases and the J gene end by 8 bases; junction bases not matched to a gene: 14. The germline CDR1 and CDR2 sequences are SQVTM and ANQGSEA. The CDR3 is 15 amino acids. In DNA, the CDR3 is TGCAGCGTCGAACCCGGGACAGGGAGGGACTATGAGCAGTTCTTC. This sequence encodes CSVEPGTGRDYEQFF.

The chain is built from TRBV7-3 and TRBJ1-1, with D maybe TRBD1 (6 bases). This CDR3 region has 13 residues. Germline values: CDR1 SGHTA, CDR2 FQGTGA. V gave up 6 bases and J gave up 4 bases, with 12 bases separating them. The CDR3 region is CASSSTGTTEAFF. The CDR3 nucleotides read TGTGCCAGCAGTTCCACAGGGACCACTGAAGCTTTCTTT.

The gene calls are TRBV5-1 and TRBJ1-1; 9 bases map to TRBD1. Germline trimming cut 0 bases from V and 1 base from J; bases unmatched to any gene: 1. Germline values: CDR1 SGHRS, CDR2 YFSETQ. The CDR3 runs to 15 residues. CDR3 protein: CASSLGGQGNTEAFF. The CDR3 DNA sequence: TGCGCCAGCAGCTTGGGGGGACAGGGGAACACTGAAGCTTTCTTT.

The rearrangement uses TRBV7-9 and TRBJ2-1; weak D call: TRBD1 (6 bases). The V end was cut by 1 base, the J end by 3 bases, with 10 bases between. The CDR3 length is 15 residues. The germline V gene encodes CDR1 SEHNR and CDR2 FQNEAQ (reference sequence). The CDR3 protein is CASSLGQVFYNEQFF. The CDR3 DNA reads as TGTGCCAGCAGCTTAGGACAGGTATTCTACAATGAGCAGTTCTTC.